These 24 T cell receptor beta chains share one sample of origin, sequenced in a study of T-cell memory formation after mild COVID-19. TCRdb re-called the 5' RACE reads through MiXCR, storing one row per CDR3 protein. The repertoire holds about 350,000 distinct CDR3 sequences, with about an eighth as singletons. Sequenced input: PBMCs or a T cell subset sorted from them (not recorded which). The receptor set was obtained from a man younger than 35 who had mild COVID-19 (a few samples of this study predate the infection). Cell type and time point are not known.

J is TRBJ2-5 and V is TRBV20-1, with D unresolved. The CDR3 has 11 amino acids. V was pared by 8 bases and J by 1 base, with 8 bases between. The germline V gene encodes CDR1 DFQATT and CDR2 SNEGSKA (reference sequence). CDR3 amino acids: CSSRPQETQYF. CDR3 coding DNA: TGCAGTTCTCGCCCCCAAGAGACCCAGTACTTC.

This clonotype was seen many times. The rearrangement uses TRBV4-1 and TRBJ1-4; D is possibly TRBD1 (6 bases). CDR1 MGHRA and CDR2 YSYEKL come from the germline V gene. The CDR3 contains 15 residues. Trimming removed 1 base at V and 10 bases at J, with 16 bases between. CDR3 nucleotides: TGCGCCAGCAGCCAAGGTGCAGGGGTTACGGGAAAACTGTTTTTT. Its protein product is CASSQGAGVTGKLFF.

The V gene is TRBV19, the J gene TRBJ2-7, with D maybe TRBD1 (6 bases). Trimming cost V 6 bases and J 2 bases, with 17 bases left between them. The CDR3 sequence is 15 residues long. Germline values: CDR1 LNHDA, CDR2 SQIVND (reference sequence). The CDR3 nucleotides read TGTGCCAGTAGCTCCTTCAGGGGCGGCACCTACGAGCAGTACTTC. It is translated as CASSSFRGGTYEQYF.

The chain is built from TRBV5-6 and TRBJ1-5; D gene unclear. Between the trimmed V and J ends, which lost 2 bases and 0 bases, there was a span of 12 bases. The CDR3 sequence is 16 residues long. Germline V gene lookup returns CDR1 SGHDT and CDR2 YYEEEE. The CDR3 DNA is TGTGCCAGCAGCTTAAAGGGAGGTGGTAGCAATCAGCCCCAGCATTTT. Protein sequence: CASSLKGGGSNQPQHF.

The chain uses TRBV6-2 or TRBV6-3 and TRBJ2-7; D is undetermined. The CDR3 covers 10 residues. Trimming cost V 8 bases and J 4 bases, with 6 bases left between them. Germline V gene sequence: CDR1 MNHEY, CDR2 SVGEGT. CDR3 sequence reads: CASRSYEQYV. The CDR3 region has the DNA TGTGCCAGCCGGTCGTACGAGCAGTACGTC.

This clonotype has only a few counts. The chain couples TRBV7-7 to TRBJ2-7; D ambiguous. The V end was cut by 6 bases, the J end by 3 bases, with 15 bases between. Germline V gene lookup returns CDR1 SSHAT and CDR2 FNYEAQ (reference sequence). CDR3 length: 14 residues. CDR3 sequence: CASRVKSCYYEQYF. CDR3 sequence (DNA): TGTGCCAGCAGGGTGAAGTCATGCTACTACGAGCAGTACTTC. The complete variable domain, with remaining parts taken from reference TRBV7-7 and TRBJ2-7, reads GAGVSQSPRYKVTKRGQDVTLRCDPISSHATLYWYQQALGQGPEFLTYFNYEAQPDKSGLPSDRFSAERPEGSISTLTIQRTEQRDSAMYRCASRVKSCYYEQYFGPGTRLTVT.

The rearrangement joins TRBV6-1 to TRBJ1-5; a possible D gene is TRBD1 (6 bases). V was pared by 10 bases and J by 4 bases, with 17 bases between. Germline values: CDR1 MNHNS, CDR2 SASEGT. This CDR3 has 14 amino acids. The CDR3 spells CATLPGTINQPQHF. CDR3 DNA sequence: TGTGCCACCTTACCCGGGACAATTAATCAGCCCCAGCATTTT.

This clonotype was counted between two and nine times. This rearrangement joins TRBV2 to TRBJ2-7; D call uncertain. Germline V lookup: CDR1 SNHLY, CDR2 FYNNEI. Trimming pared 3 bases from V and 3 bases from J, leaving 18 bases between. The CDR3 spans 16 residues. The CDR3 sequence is CASSDLWENTNYEQYF. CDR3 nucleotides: TGTGCCAGCAGTGATTTGTGGGAAAACACAAACTACGAGCAGTACTTC.

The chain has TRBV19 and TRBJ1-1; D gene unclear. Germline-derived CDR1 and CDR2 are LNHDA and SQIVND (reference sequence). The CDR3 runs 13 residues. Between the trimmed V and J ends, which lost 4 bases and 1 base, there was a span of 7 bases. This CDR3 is CASSTVRNTEAFF. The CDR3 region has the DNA TGTGCCAGTAGTACAGTCCGGAACACTGAAGCTTTCTTT.

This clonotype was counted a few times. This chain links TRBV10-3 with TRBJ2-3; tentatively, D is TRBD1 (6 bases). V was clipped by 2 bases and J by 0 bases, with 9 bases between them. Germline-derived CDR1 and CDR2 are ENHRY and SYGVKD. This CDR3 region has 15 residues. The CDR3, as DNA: TGTGCCATCAGTGAGCCAGGGGCTAGCACAGATACGCAGTATTTT. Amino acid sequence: CAISEPGASTDTQYF.

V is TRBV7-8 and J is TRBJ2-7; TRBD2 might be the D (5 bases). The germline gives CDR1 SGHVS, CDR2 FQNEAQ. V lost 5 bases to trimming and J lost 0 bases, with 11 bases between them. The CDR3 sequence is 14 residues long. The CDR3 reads CASSLTRASYEQYF. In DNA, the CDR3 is TGTGCCAGCAGCCTTACGCGGGCCTCCTACGAGCAGTACTTC. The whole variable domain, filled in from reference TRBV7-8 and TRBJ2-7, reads GAGVSQSPRYKVAKRGQDVALRCDPISGHVSLFWYQQALGQGPEFLTYFQNEAQLDKSGLPSDRFFAERPEGSVSTLKIQRTQQEDSAVYLCASSLTRASYEQYFGPGTRLTVT.

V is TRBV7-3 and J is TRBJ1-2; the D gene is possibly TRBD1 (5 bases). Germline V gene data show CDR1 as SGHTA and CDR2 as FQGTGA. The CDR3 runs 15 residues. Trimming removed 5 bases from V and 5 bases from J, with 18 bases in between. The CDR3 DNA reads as TGTGCCAGCAGCCCCACGGGACTGACTCAGTATGGCTACACCTTC. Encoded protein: CASSPTGLTQYGYTF.

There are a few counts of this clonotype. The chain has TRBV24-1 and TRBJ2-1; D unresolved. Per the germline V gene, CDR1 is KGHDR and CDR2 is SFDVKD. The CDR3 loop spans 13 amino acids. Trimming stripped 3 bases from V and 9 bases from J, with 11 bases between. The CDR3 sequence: CATSDPPRSEQFF. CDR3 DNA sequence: TGTGCCACCAGTGATCCGCCGAGGAGTGAGCAGTTCTTC.

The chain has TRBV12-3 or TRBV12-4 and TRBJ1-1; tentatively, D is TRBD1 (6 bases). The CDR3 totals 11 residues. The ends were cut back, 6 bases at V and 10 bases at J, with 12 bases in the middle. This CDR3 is CASSQTGTAFF. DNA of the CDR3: TGTGCCAGCAGCCAAACAGGGACAGCTTTCTTT.

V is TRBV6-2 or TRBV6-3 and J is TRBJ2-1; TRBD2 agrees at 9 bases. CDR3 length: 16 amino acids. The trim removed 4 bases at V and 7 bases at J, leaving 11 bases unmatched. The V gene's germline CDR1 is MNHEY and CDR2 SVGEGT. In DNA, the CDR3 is TGTGCCAGCAGTTCCTTTGGCGGGGGGGCCTTTAATGAGCAGTTCTTC. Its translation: CASSSFGGGAFNEQFF.

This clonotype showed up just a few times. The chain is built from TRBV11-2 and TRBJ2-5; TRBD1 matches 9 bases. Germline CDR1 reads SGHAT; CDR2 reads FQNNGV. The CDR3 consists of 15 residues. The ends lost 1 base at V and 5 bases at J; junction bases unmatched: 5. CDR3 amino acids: CASSLGTGDRETQYF. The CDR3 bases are TGTGCCAGCAGCTTAGGGACAGGGGACCGGGAGACCCAGTACTTC.

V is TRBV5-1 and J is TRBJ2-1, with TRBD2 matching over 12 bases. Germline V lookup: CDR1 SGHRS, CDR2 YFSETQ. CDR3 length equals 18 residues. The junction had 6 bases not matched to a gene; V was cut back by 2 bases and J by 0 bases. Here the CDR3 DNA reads TGCGCCAGCAGCTTTGGCCTAGCGGGGGGGTCCTCCTACAATGAGCAGTTCTTC. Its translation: CASSFGLAGGSSYNEQFF.

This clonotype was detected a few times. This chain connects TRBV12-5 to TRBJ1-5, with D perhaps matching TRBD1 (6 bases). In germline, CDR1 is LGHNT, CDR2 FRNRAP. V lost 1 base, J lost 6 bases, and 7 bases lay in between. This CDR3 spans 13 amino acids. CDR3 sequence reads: CASGLEQGQPQHF. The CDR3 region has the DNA TGTGCTAGTGGTTTGGAACAGGGTCAGCCCCAGCATTTT.

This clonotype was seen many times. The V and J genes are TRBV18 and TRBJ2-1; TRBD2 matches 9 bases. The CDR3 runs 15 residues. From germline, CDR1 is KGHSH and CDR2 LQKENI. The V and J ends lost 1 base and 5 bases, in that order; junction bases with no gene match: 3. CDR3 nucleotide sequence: TGTGCCAGCTCACCACAGCGGGGGGATGACAATGAGCAGTTCTTC. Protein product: CASSPQRGDDNEQFF.

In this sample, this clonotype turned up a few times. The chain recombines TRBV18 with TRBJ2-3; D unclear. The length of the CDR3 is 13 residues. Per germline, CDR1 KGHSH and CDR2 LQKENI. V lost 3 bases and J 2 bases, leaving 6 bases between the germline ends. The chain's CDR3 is CASSPEITDTQYF. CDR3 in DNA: TGTGCCAGCTCACCGGAGATCACAGATACGCAGTATTTT.

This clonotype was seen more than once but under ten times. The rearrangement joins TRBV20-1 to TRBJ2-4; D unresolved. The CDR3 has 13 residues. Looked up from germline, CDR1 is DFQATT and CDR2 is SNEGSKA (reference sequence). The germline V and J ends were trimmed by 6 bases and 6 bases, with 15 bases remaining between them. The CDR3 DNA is TGCAGTGCCTCGAACCGGGTTACAAACATTCAGTACTTC. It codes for CSASNRVTNIQYF.

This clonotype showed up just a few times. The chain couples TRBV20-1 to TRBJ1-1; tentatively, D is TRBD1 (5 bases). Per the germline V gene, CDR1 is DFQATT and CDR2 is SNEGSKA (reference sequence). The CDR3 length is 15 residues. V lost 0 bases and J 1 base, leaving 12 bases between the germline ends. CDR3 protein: CSARDPGQGNTEAFF. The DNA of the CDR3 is TGCAGTGCTAGAGATCCCGGGCAGGGGAACACTGAAGCTTTCTTT.

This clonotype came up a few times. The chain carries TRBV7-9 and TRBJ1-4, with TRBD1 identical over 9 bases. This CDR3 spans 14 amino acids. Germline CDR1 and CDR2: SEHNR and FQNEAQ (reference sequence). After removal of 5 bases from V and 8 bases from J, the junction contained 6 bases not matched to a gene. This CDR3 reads CASSPGQGQEKLFF. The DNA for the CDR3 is TGTGCCAGCAGCCCGGGACAGGGTCAGGAAAAACTGTTTTTT.

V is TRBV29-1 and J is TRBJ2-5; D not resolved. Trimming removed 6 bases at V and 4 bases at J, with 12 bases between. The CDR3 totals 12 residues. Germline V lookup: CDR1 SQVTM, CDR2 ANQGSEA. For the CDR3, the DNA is TGCAGCGTCCGGACCCCTGGAGAGACCCAGTACTTC. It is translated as CSVRTPGETQYF.